The rows below give T cell receptor beta chains drawn from one sample of a study of identical twins. TCRdb re-analysed the 5' RACE reads in MiXCR, keeping a single row per CDR3 protein. The sample carries 1,800,000 or so distinct CDR3 sequences, less than 40% recorded once. The sample taken for sequencing was cord blood. These receptors were collected from a newborn girl in good health. The CDR3 runs from the conserved cysteine through the conserved F or W. A D gene is named only where the DNA matches it firmly. The listing skips clone size in some rows; elsewhere it reads once, few, many or a size class.

TRBD1	TRBV12-5	TRBJ2-1	few	CASGLWDRSYNEQFF	TGTGCTAGTGGTTTGTGGGACAGGTCCTACAATGAGCAGTTCTTC
TRBD2	TRBV24-1	TRBJ2-7	.	CATSEAGLAASYEQYF	TGTGCCACCAGTGAGGCGGGACTAGCGGCCTCCTACGAGCAGTACTTC
.	TRBV12-3/TRBV12-4	TRBJ2-3	.	CASRGQPTDTQYF	TGTGCCAGCAGAGGACAGCCCACAGATACGCAGTATTTT
.	TRBV15	TRBJ2-7	few	CATSTDQSYEQYF	TGTGCCACCAGCACAGATCAATCCTACGAGCAGTACTTC
.	TRBV20-1	TRBJ2-7	few	CSAQSGYNEQYF	TGCAGTGCTCAATCGGGCTACAATGAGCAGTACTTC
TRBD1	TRBV11-1	TRBJ1-1	.	CASRSGTGTEAFF	TGTGCCAGCAGGTCCGGGACAGGCACTGAAGCTTTCTTT
TRBD1	TRBV27	TRBJ2-7	.	CASRRAGGSYEQYF	TGTGCCAGTCGCCGGGCAGGGGGCTCCTACGAGCAGTACTTC
.	TRBV12-3/TRBV12-4	TRBJ2-3	many	CASSFVPNTDTQYF	TGTGCCAGCAGTTTCGTTCCTAACACAGATACGCAGTATTTT
TRBD2	TRBV6-6	TRBJ2-4	few	CASIGTSRVLAKNIQYF	TGTGCCAGCATCGGGACTAGCAGGGTCCTAGCCAAAAACATTCAGTACTTC
.	TRBV20-1	TRBJ2-4	.	CSASPILAIKNIQYF	TGCAGTGCTTCACCCATCCTAGCGATCAAAAACATTCAGTACTTC
TRBD1	TRBV27	TRBJ2-7	.	CASSLGGQGRYEQYF	TGTGCCAGCAGTTTAGGGGGACAGGGAAGGTACGAGCAGTACTTC
TRBD1	TRBV5-1	TRBJ1-1	.	CASSLSMEGAAAFF	TGCGCCAGCAGCTTGTCTATGGAGGGGGCCGCAGCTTTCTTT
.	TRBV5-8	TRBJ1-5	once	CASSLREYNQPQHF	TGTGCCAGCAGCCTACGGGAATACAATCAGCCCCAGCATTTT
.	TRBV28	TRBJ1-1	.	CASSLWQRAFF	TGTGCCAGCAGTTTATGGCAGAGAGCTTTCTTT
.	TRBV9	TRBJ2-1	few	CASSVGTLGGEQFF	TGTGCCAGCAGCGTAGGGACCTTAGGGGGTGAGCAGTTCTTC
.	TRBV29-1	TRBJ1-1	.	CSVEEVMNTEAFF	TGCAGCGTTGAAGAGGTCATGAACACTGAAGCTTTCTTT
TRBD2	TRBV2	TRBJ2-1	.	CASSETASGGAAYNEQFF	TGTGCCAGCAGTGAAACGGCTAGCGGGGGGGCTGCCTACAATGAGCAGTTCTTC
.	TRBV5-4	TRBJ1-3	few	CASSLAGKPRNTIYF	TGTGCCAGCAGCTTGGCCGGCAAACCAAGAAACACCATATATTTT
TRBD1	TRBV5-1	TRBJ1-1	.	CASTTTGRNTKAFF	TGCGCCAGCACAACGACAGGGAGGAACACTAAAGCTTTCTTT
.	TRBV12-3/TRBV12-4	TRBJ1-2	.	CASRVQDGGYGYTF	TGTGCCAGCAGGGTGCAGGATGGTGGCTATGGCTACACCTTC
TRBD2	TRBV10-3	TRBJ2-3	few	CAISEYEAGGTDTQYF	TGTGCCATCAGTGAGTACGAAGCGGGAGGCACAGATACGCAGTATTTT
.	TRBV6-5	TRBJ1-5	.	CASIVQDSNQPQHF	TGTGCCAGCATTGTACAGGATAGCAATCAGCCCCAGCATTTT
.	TRBV5-1	TRBJ1-1	.	CASSLVVSPNTEAFF	TGCGCCAGCAGCTTGGTTGTCAGCCCGAACACTGAAGCTTTCTTT
.	TRBV18	TRBJ2-1	many	CASSPGQYNEQFF	TGTGCCAGCAGTCCGGGACAATACAATGAGCAGTTCTTC
.	TRBV4-1	TRBJ2-4	.	CASSKAGEGKNIQYF	TGCGCCAGCAGTAAAGCAGGGGAAGGCAAAAACATTCAGTACTTC
.	TRBV16	TRBJ1-1	few	CASSQSTVNTEAFF	TGTGCCAGCAGCCAATCCACAGTGAACACTGAAGCTTTCTTT
TRBD2	TRBV4-2	TRBJ2-3	few	CASSQLAGDTSTDTQYF	TGTGCCAGCAGCCAACTAGCGGGGGATACTAGCACAGATACGCAGTATTTT
TRBD2	TRBV12-3/TRBV12-4	TRBJ2-1	many	CASSLGGTNYNEQFF	TGTGCCAGCAGTCTGGGGGGGACTAATTACAATGAGCAGTTCTTC
TRBD2	TRBV29-1	TRBJ2-1	.	CSVDGGGGYNEQFF	TGCAGCGTTGATGGGGGCGGGGGGTACAATGAGCAGTTCTTC
.	TRBV12-3/TRBV12-4	TRBJ2-7	few	CASKIASSYEQYF	TGTGCCAGCAAAATCGCTAGCAGCTACGAGCAGTACTTC
.	TRBV7-9	TRBJ1-1	.	CASSPREGLTEAFF	TGTGCCAGCAGCCCAAGGGAGGGGTTAACTGAAGCTTTCTTT
.	TRBV29-1	TRBJ1-1	.	CSVDHGPNTEAFF	TGCAGCGTTGATCACGGACCGAACACTGAAGCTTTCTTT
.	TRBV29-1	TRBJ2-1	many	CSVSKGNEQFF	TGCAGCGTCTCAAAGGGCAATGAGCAGTTCTTC
.	TRBV20-1	TRBJ1-2	few	CSAKTNYGYTF	TGCAGTGCTAAGACTAACTATGGCTACACCTTC
TRBD2	TRBV12-3/TRBV12-4	TRBJ2-5	.	CASSLDYGGVPTYISPQGNEQYF	TGTGCCAGCAGTTTAGACTATGGGGGGGTCCCAACTTACATTTCCCCTCAGGGCAATGAGCAGTACTTC
.	TRBV30	TRBJ2-5	few	CAWGSETQYF	TGTGCCTGGGGATCAGAGACCCAGTACTTC
.	TRBV6-6	TRBJ2-3	.	CASSPGVITDTQYF	TGTGCCAGCTCTCCGGGGGTGATCACAGATACGCAGTATTTT
.	TRBV5-5	TRBJ2-1	few	CASSADLGEQFF	TGTGCCAGCAGCGCGGACCTCGGTGAGCAGTTCTTC
.	TRBV20-1	TRBJ2-7	.	CSASQGRYDEQYF	TGCAGTGCCTCCCAGGGTCGGTACGACGAGCAGTACTTC
TRBD2	TRBV20-1	TRBJ2-1	.	CSATRAGVTYNEQFF	TGCAGTGCCACCCGAGCGGGGGTGACCTACAATGAGCAGTTCTTC
.	TRBV4-1	TRBJ2-7	.	CASSQDWGGASYNEQYF	TGCGCCAGCAGCCAAGATTGGGGCGGGGCCTCCTACAATGAGCAGTACTTC
TRBD1	TRBV6-1	TRBJ2-3	.	CASSIDRGRDTQYF	TGTGCCAGCAGCATTGACAGGGGTCGTGATACGCAGTATTTT
TRBD1	TRBV5-1	TRBJ1-1	few	CASRRVRDSEAFF	TGCGCCAGCAGACGGGTCCGGGACAGCGAAGCTTTCTTT
TRBD2	TRBV11-2	TRBJ2-1	.	CASSGRTSGAPFYNEQFF	TGTGCCAGCAGCGGACGGACTAGCGGGGCCCCCTTCTACAATGAGCAGTTCTTC